A single sample is the source of the 15 T cell receptor beta chains below, sequenced in a study of T cell responses to AZD1222 COVID-19 vaccine. TCRdb keeps only in-frame clones here, not all; method: immunoSEQ multiplex PCR. The sample holds some 150,000 clones, roughly 88% seen once. Specimen: peripheral blood, collected on day 0 of AZD1222 vaccination. The source of these receptors is an adult in good health.

The rearrangement links TRBV13 to TRBJ1-1, with D tentatively TRBD1 (6 bases). The germline gives CDR1 PRHDT, CDR2 FYEKMQ (reference sequence). This CDR3 has 17 residues. V lost 5 bases, J lost 3 bases, and 22 bases lay in between. CDR3 sequence: CASSIQGGISRYTEAFF. The CDR3 DNA reads TGTGCCAGCAGCATACAGGGTGGAATCTCTCGGTACACTGAAGCTTTCTTT.

The chain recombines TRBV24-1 with TRBJ2-2; 7 nucleotides agree with TRBD2. J lost 5 bases, V lost 5 bases, and 16 bases had no gene match. This CDR3 is 18 amino acids long. Germline values: CDR1 KGHDR, CDR2 SFDVKD. CDR3 DNA sequence: TGTGCCACCAGTGCCCTCCCTCAGGGACTAATTCCAACCGGGGAGCTGTTTTTT. It yields the protein CATSALPQGLIPTGELFF.

This chain uses TRBV6-4 with TRBJ2-1; D perhaps matches TRBD1 (5 bases). The ends were cut back, 2 bases at V and 10 bases at J, with 15 bases in the middle. Germline CDR1 MRHNA, CDR2 SNTAGT. This CDR3 has 14 residues. CDR3 DNA: TGTGCCAGCAGTGACCCCGGACCAGGGAAGGAGCAGTTCTTC. Protein: CASSDPGPGKEQFF.

This clone was seen just once. V and J are TRBV28 and TRBJ1-3, with 10 bases matching TRBD1. The CDR3 consists of 15 residues. Looked up from germline, CDR1 is MDHEN and CDR2 is SYDVKM. The ends lost 8 bases at V and 4 bases at J; junction bases unmatched: 8. CDR3 protein: CASGRGQGIGNTIYF. The CDR3 DNA reads as TGTGCCAGCGGCCGGGGACAGGGGATCGGAAACACCATATATTTT.

For the CDR3, the DNA is TGCAGCGTAGAGTTCCGAACTCTAGCTTTCTTT. Translating gives CSVEFRTLAFF. The chain employs TRBV29-1 and TRBJ1-1; no clear D gene. The germline V and J ends were trimmed by 6 bases and 10 bases, with 15 bases remaining between them. CDR3 size: 11 residues. CDR1 and CDR2 (germline): SQVTM, ANQGSEA.

The V and J genes are TRBV19 and TRBJ2-3; TRBD2 aligns across 7 bases. Germline lookup yields CDR1 LNHDA and CDR2 SQIVND (reference sequence). The CDR3 sequence is 15 residues long. Unmatched junction bases numbered 2, after V lost 1 base and J lost 1 base. The chain's CDR3 is CASSIGAGGTDTQYF. For the CDR3, the DNA is TGTGCCAGTAGTATAGGGGCGGGAGGCACAGATACGCAGTATTTT.

The genes are TRBV7-9 and TRBJ1-6; 7 bases agree with TRBD1. This CDR3 is built from 15 residues. Trimming took 2 bases from V and 7 from J; bases not matched to a gene: 5. Germline CDR1 and CDR2: SEHNR and FQNEAQ (reference sequence). The CDR3 DNA follows: TGTGCCAGCAGCTTAACGCGACAGGGCAATTCACCCCTCCACTTT. Its translation: CASSLTRQGNSPLHF. The variable domain in full, completed from reference TRBV7-9 and TRBJ1-6, reads DTGVSQNPRHKITKRGQNVTFRCDPISEHNRLYWYRQTLGQGPEFLTYFQNEAQLEKSRLLSDRFSAERPKGSFSTLEIQRTEQGDSAMYLCASSLTRQGNSPLHFGNGTRLTVT.

This clone was detected only once. The rearrangement uses TRBV30 and TRBJ1-1; D remains unclear. CDR3 length: 15 amino acids. With 1 base removed from V and 0 bases from J, the gap between germline ends came to 12 bases. CDR1 is GTSNPN, CDR2 SVGIG, per germline (reference sequence). The CDR3 coding sequence is TGTGCCTGGAGTGATGGGAACAGAATGAACACTGAAGCTTTCTTT. Translating gives CAWSDGNRMNTEAFF.

This clone was detected only once. The chain joins TRBV19 to TRBJ1-1; D call uncertain. The CDR3 length is 13 residues. From germline, CDR1 is LNHDA and CDR2 SQIVND (reference sequence). Trimming cost V 2 bases and J 4 bases, with 8 bases left between them. The CDR3, as DNA: TGTGCCAGTAGTATATCCACTAGCACTGAAGCTTTCTTT. Its translation: CASSISTSTEAFF.

This chain links TRBV7-2 with TRBJ2-3, with D maybe TRBD2 (6 bases). Germline V gene sequence: CDR1 SGHTA, CDR2 FQGNSA. V lost 1 base to trimming and J lost 8 bases, with 10 bases between them. CDR3 length: 13 residues. The CDR3 loop is CASSLDGSVTQYF. The CDR3 DNA is TGTGCCAGCAGCTTAGACGGGAGTGTTACGCAGTATTTT.

The chain carries TRBV19 and TRBJ1-6, with TRBD1 matching over 10 bases. From germline, CDR1 is LNHDA and CDR2 SQIVND (reference sequence). This CDR3 has 15 residues. Trimming at V came to 6 bases and at J to 6 bases, leaving 5 bases not matched to a gene. For the CDR3, the DNA is TGTGCCAGTAGGGTGGGGACAGGGGTTAATTCACCCCTCCACTTT. This translates into CASRVGTGVNSPLHF.

The V and J genes are TRBV19 and TRBJ1-5, with D hard to call. Trimming took off 3 bases at V and 3 bases at J, with 15 bases between the two ends. Germline V gives CDR1 LNHDA, CDR2 SQIVND (reference sequence). The CDR3 sequence is 16 residues long. The CDR3 nucleotides are TGTGCCAGTAGTATGACGGCCAGGCGGCCCAATCAGCCCCAGCATTTT. It codes for CASSMTARRPNQPQHF. The full variable domain, in which reference TRBV19 and TRBJ1-5 provide the parts outside the CDR3, is DGGITQSPKYLFRKEGQNVTLSCEQNLNHDAMYWYRQDPGQGLRLIYYSQIVNDFQKGDIAEGYSVSREKKESFPLTVTSAQKNPTAFYLCASSMTARRPNQPQHFGDGTRLSIL.

This clone was counted between two and nine times. The rearrangement joins TRBV27 to TRBJ1-6; 10 bases are a match to TRBD1. The CDR3 extends over 15 amino acids. With V trimmed by 0 bases and J by 10 bases, 3 bases remained unmatched. Per germline, CDR1 MNHEY and CDR2 SMNVEV (reference sequence). The CDR3 region is CASSLSWTGGSPLHF. The CDR3 nucleotides read TGTGCCAGCAGTTTATCATGGACAGGGGGATCACCCCTCCACTTT.

The rearrangement uses TRBV19 and TRBJ2-1; D might be TRBD1 or TRBD2, each matching 5 bases. Germline-derived CDR1 and CDR2 are LNHDA and SQIVND (reference sequence). There are 22 residues in the CDR3. Trimming shortened V by 0 bases and J by 12 bases, and 39 bases separated the two germline ends. The CDR3, as DNA: TGTGCCAGTAGTATAGATCAGGGTGGGGCTACGGCGGGCTCGGCGCCCTTTCGAGCGCAGTTCTTC. Residues: CASSIDQGGATAGSAPFRAQFF.

The chain is built from TRBV28 and TRBJ2-7, with 7 bases identical to TRBD1. Germline CDR1 MDHEN, CDR2 SYDVKM. V lost 5 bases to trimming and J lost 7 bases; unmatched junction nucleotides: 11. The CDR3 has 14 residues. CDR3 nucleotide sequence: TGTGCCAGCAGTGATCCGACAGGGTTTGAGGAGCAGTACTTC. Translated, it gives CASSDPTGFEEQYF.